Listed below are T cell receptor beta chains from one sample, sequenced in a study of blood T cell repertoires in COVID-19. The method was immunoSEQ multiplex PCR; TCRdb's version includes in-frame clones alone and lacks a portion of them. The repertoire holds approximately 220,000 clones, with roughly 82% as singletons. The sequencing sample was made of peripheral blood. The receptors derive from a woman between 65 and 79 years old with acute or convalescent COVID-19. CDR3s include the opening cysteine and the closing phenylalanine or tryptophan. A D gene is named only where the DNA matches it firmly. Clone size is not always given. Where it is, it says once, few, many or a class for expanded clones.

J gene,V gene,clone size,D gene,CDR3 protein,CDR3 DNA
TRBJ1-1,TRBV19,.,.,CASSIDTAEAFF,TGTGCCAGTAGTATAGACACGGCTGAAGCTTTCTTT
TRBJ1-1,TRBV7-9,.,TRBD1,CASSLGPTGGGTEAFF,TGTGCCAGCAGCTTAGGCCCGACAGGGGGCGGGACTGAAGCTTTCTTT
TRBJ2-1,TRBV19,once,.,CASSGGQTNKGNEQFF,TGTGCCAGTAGCGGGGGACAGACAAACAAGGGCAATGAGCAGTTCTTC
TRBJ2-5,TRBV29-1,.,TRBD1,CSYDRAETQYF,TGCAGCTACGACAGGGCCGAGACCCAGTACTTC
TRBJ2-7,TRBV6-5,once,TRBD1,CASRREGASDEQYF,TGTGCCAGCAGACGAGAGGGGGCTTCAGACGAGCAGTACTTC
TRBJ1-2,TRBV24-1,.,.,CATSDPGQLFNYGYTF,TGTGCCACCAGTGATCCTGGACAGCTTTTTAACTATGGCTACACCTTC
TRBJ1-6,TRBV7-2,.,TRBD1,CASSLYSQGDSPLHF,TGTGCCAGCAGCTTATACTCTCAGGGGGATTCACCCCTCCACTTT
TRBJ1-1,TRBV5-1,.,.,CASSSQGGDTEAFF,TGCGCCAGCAGCTCTCAGGGAGGGGACACTGAAGCTTTCTTT
TRBJ2-7,TRBV27,.,TRBD1,CASSLWGGTGGAGEQYF,TGTGCCAGCAGTTTATGGGGAGGGACAGGGGGCGCGGGAGAGCAGTACTTC
TRBJ1-5,TRBV6-1,.,TRBD1,CASTRTGSSNQPQHF,TGTGCCAGCACCAGGACAGGGTCCTCCAATCAGCCCCAGCATTTT
TRBJ2-7,TRBV7-8,.,.,CASSPSYYEQYF,TGTGCCAGCAGCCCGTCGTACTACGAGCAGTACTTC
TRBJ1-5,TRBV6-5,.,.,CASSPSGGNQPQHF,TGTGCCAGCAGTCCCTCGGGTGGAAATCAGCCCCAGCATTTT
TRBJ1-3,TRBV13,.,.,CASSVSSGNTIYF,TGTGCCAGCTCAGTCAGCTCTGGAAACACCATATATTTT
TRBJ1-6,TRBV29-1,.,TRBD1,CSAGTDNNSPLHF,TGCAGCGCCGGGACAGACAATAATTCACCCCTCCACTTT
TRBJ2-1,TRBV12-1,few,.,CASRGTFYNEQFF,TGTGCCAGCCGGGGAACTTTCTACAATGAGCAGTTCTTC
TRBJ1-2,TRBV3-1/TRBV3-2,.,.,CASSQRRLTNYGYTF,TGTGCCAGCAGCCAACGCCGACTAACTAACTATGGCTACACCTTC
TRBJ2-6,TRBV7-6,.,.,CASSFSTGRGANVLTF,TGTGCCAGCAGCTTCTCAACAGGGCGAGGGGCCAACGTCCTGACTTTC
TRBJ1-2,TRBV5-6,.,TRBD1,CASSHPTGGSTYGYTF,TGTGCCAGCAGCCACCCGACAGGGGGATCCACCTATGGCTACACCTTC
TRBJ1-2,TRBV4-1,.,TRBD1,CASSQEDRSTYGYTF,TGCGCCAGCAGCCAAGAGGACAGGTCGACCTATGGCTACACCTTC
TRBJ2-2,TRBV4-1,.,TRBD2,CASSQALAGGPNTGELFF,TGCGCCAGCAGCCAAGCACTAGCGGGGGGTCCGAACACCGGGGAGCTGTTTTTT
TRBJ2-1,TRBV18,.,TRBD2,CASSAMTSGVGNEQFF,TGTGCCAGCTCAGCAATGACTAGCGGGGTTGGTAATGAGCAGTTCTTC
TRBJ2-3,TRBV28,once,.,CASSFGGAADTQYF,TGTGCCAGCAGTTTTGGGGGGGCGGCAGATACGCAGTATTTT
TRBJ1-2,TRBV7-9,.,TRBD1,CASSLATGQGADGYTF,TGTGCCAGCAGCTTAGCTACTGGACAGGGGGCCGACGGCTACACCTTC
TRBJ1-1,TRBV21-1,.,.,CASSKESRDMNTEAFF,TGTGCCAGCAGCAAAGAGTCCAGGGACATGAACACTGAAGCTTTCTTT
TRBJ1-6,TRBV5-8,.,TRBD1,CASSEGTGGSPLHF,TGTGCCAGCAGCGAGGGGACAGGCGGATCACCCCTCCACTTT
TRBJ2-7,TRBV5-6,.,.,CASSQGHEQYF,TGTGCCAGCAGCCAGGGCCACGAGCAGTACTTC
TRBJ1-2,TRBV2,.,.,CAISTVGNGYTF,TGTGCCATATCGACAGTGGGCAATGGCTACACCTTC
TRBJ1-4,TRBV7-9,.,.,CASSPQRTTNEKLFF,TGTGCCAGCAGCCCTCAGAGGACAACTAATGAAAAACTGTTTTTT
TRBJ1-1,TRBV2,.,TRBD1,CASSSGTVTEAFF,TGTGCCAGCAGTTCCGGGACAGTCACTGAAGCTTTCTTT
TRBJ2-6,TRBV9,.,.,CASSVRGRAAGANVLTF,TGTGCCAGCAGCGTTAGAGGCAGGGCGGCTGGGGCCAACGTCCTGACTTTC
TRBJ1-6,TRBV5-1,.,.,CASSLGLNSPLHF,TGCGCCAGCAGCTTGGGACTTAATTCACCCCTCCACTTT
TRBJ1-2,TRBV5-6,.,TRBD1,CASSPAGTGRNYGYTF,TGTGCCAGCAGCCCGGCCGGGACAGGGCGTAACTATGGCTACACCTTC
TRBJ1-2,TRBV19,once,.,CASSIPVYGYTF,TGTGCCAGTAGTATTCCGGTCTATGGCTACACCTTC
TRBJ1-3,TRBV6-5,.,.,CASSLDPGGNTIYF,TGTGCCAGCAGTCTCGACCCGGGGGGAAACACCATATATTTT
TRBJ2-5,TRBV27,few,.,CASKGVTGQMRETQYF,TGTGCCAGCAAGGGGGTGACGGGACAAATGCGGGAGACCCAGTACTTC
TRBJ2-7,TRBV5-1,.,TRBD2,CASSLEAGGPYEQYF,TGCGCCAGCAGCTTGGAAGCGGGGGGACCCTACGAGCAGTACTTC
TRBJ1-4,TRBV11-2,.,TRBD1,CASSLEAGGDDNLFF,TGTGCCAGCAGCTTAGAGGCAGGGGGCGATGATAATCTGTTTTTT
TRBJ1-1,TRBV29-1,.,TRBD1,CSVEEGTGNTEAFF,TGCAGCGTTGAAGAAGGGACAGGGAACACTGAAGCTTTCTTT
TRBJ1-6,TRBV27,.,TRBD1,CASSPTGGASYNSPLHF,TGTGCCAGCAGTCCTACAGGGGGGGCCTCCTATAATTCACCCCTCCACTTT
TRBJ2-7,TRBV7-9,few,.,CASSRQAYEQYF,TGTGCCAGCAGCCGGCAGGCCTACGAGCAGTACTTC
TRBJ1-1,TRBV5-1,.,.,CASTLSGLDQNTEAFF,TGCGCCAGCACCCTCTCCGGTCTAGATCAGAACACTGAAGCTTTCTTT
TRBJ1-5,TRBV7-2,few,.,CASSPAGLNQPQHF,TGTGCCAGCAGCCCCGCCGGTCTAAATCAGCCCCAGCATTTT
TRBJ2-2,TRBV5-1,.,.,CASSLFRRAASTGELFF,TGCGCCAGCAGCTTGTTTCGCAGGGCAGCGAGCACCGGGGAGCTGTTTTTT
TRBJ2-5,TRBV5-6,.,.,CASSLRNGETQYF,TGTGCCAGCAGCTTGCGGAACGGGGAGACCCAGTACTTC
TRBJ2-7,TRBV5-8,.,.,CASSFSRYEQYF,TGTGCCAGCAGCTTTTCGAGATACGAGCAGTACTTC
TRBJ1-6,TRBV15,.,.,CATSPWRGSDSPLHF,TGTGCCACCAGCCCCTGGCGGGGCTCGGATTCACCCCTCCACTTT
TRBJ1-4,TRBV5-1,.,.,CASSRGAGFNEKLFF,TGCGCCAGCAGCCGGGGAGCGGGTTTTAATGAAAAACTGTTTTTT
TRBJ2-5,TRBV9,once,TRBD2,CASTPGLAGIYQETQYF,TGTGCCAGCACCCCGGGACTAGCGGGGATCTACCAAGAGACCCAGTACTTC
TRBJ1-2,TRBV10-3,.,.,CAISESSVWTF,TGTGCCATCAGTGAGTCGTCAGTTTGGACCTTC
TRBJ1-3,TRBV25-1,.,.,CASSGIGQSNTIYF,TGTGCCAGCAGTGGGATAGGACAGTCCAACACCATATATTTT
TRBJ1-6,TRBV10-3,.,.,CAIGERSPLHF,TGTGCCATCGGGGAGAGGTCACCCCTCCACTTT
TRBJ2-5,TRBV12-3/TRBV12-4,.,.,CASGHRAPKTQYF,TGTGCCAGCGGCCACAGGGCCCCAAAGACCCAGTACTTC
TRBJ1-2,TRBV19,.,TRBD1,CASIPTQGAGYGYTF,TGTGCCAGTATACCAACCCAGGGGGCCGGCTATGGCTACACCTTC
TRBJ1-1,TRBV6-1,.,TRBD1,CASSERQGIGTEAFF,TGTGCCAGCAGTGAGCGACAGGGGATCGGCACTGAAGCTTTCTTT